This is a list of T cell receptor beta chains from one sample in a study of post-analysis software for immune sequencing data. A single record per CDR3 protein comes from TCRdb applying MiXCR to the PCR reads. The sample contains some 700,000 distinct CDR3 sequences, 55% to 60% of which appear only once. Material for sequencing was blood. These receptors were collected from a girl aged 2 to 10 with multiple sclerosis. The conserved cysteine and the conserved F or W are not part of the CDR3 here. Each record gives: V gene, J gene, CDR3 length, CDR3 protein.

V gene: TRBV4-3
J gene: TRBJ1-1
CDR3 length: 14
CDR3 protein: ASSQDPGIGVTEAF

V gene: TRBV27
J gene: TRBJ2-4
CDR3 length: 15
CDR3 protein: ASSLSQGSLAKNIQY

V gene: TRBV20-1
J gene: TRBJ2-5
CDR3 length: 11
CDR3 protein: SAPLTGEETQY

V gene: TRBV20-1
J gene: TRBJ2-3
CDR3 length: 9
CDR3 protein: SAPRSDTQY

V gene: TRBV7-2
J gene: TRBJ2-3
CDR3 length: 13
CDR3 protein: ASSKGDSRTITQY

V gene: TRBV4-1
J gene: TRBJ2-1
CDR3 length: 16
CDR3 protein: ASSQDVQAGAGNNEQF

V gene: TRBV6-1
J gene: TRBJ2-3
CDR3 length: 17
CDR3 protein: ASSAETGLAGGTVDTQY

V gene: TRBV4-1
J gene: TRBJ1-2
CDR3 length: 12
CDR3 protein: ASSPPGTGRGYT

V gene: TRBV24-1
J gene: TRBJ2-1
CDR3 length: 15
CDR3 protein: ATSDASGTSSYNEQF

V gene: TRBV24-1
J gene: TRBJ2-3
CDR3 length: 14
CDR3 protein: ATSDRRGTDTDTQY

V gene: TRBV28
J gene: TRBJ2-1
CDR3 length: 10
CDR3 protein: ASSLTRNEQF